This T cell receptor beta chain was obtained from a study of blood T cell repertoires in COVID-19. This CDR3 spans 14 amino acids. CDR1 and CDR2 (germline): MNHEY, SVGEGT. With V trimmed by 6 bases and J by 3 bases, 6 bases remained unmatched. The data were produced by immunoSEQ multiplex PCR, yet TCRdb's version contains in-frame clones alone and is incomplete. The sample consists of 200,000 to 250,000 clones, about 90% of them appearing once. Sequencing input: peripheral blood. The receptor comes from a woman in her twenties or thirties who had recovered from COVID-19. The chain recombines TRBV6-2 or TRBV6-3 with TRBJ2-7, with 9 bases matching TRBD1. The CDR3 here is CASSRSGQGYEQYF. The CDR3, as DNA: TGTGCCAGCAGCCGCTCGGGACAGGGCTACGAGCAGTACTTC.